These T cell receptor beta chains were read from a single sample in a study of blood T cell repertoires in COVID-19. Libraries were prepared by immunoSEQ multiplex PCR; TCRdb keeps only in-frame clonotypes and omits some of them. The top ten clones hold 3.5% to 4.5% of a sample with more than 85,000 clones, less than 80% of them seen once. The sequenced material came from peripheral blood. These receptors originate from a woman aged 45-60 years with acute or convalescent COVID-19. Each CDR3 is given with its conserved first and last residue. The D gene is left open where the match is weak. Clone size is shown for a subset of rows, as once, few, many or a class of expanded clone.

d_gene	v_gene	j_gene	abundance	CDR3aa	CDR3nt
-	TRBV28	TRBJ2-4	few	CAIQERGLGKNIQYF	TGTGCCATACAGGAAAGGGGTCTTGGCAAAAACATTCAGTACTTC
TRBD1	TRBV7-9	TRBJ2-3	few	CASSLEQGAMDTQYF	TGTGCCAGCAGCTTAGAACAGGGGGCGATGGATACGCAGTATTTT
TRBD1	TRBV28	TRBJ1-2	-	CASGSSGQGHGYTF	TGTGCCAGCGGTTCTTCCGGACAGGGCCATGGCTACACCTTC
TRBD1	TRBV7-2	TRBJ1-5	-	CASSLGQGEGNQPQHF	TGTGCCAGCAGCTTAGGACAGGGCGAGGGCAATCAGCCCCAGCATTTT
TRBD2	TRBV9	TRBJ2-3	-	CASSAASGGIDTQYF	TGTGCCAGCAGCGCGGCTAGCGGGGGGATAGATACGCAGTATTTT
-	TRBV29-1	TRBJ2-7	few	CSVRDTYEQYF	TGCAGCGTTCGCGACACCTACGAGCAGTACTTC
TRBD1	TRBV11-2	TRBJ1-4	once	CASSFVRGQGEKLFF	TGTGCCAGCAGCTTTGTCAGGGGGCAGGGTGAAAAACTGTTTTTT
TRBD1	TRBV19	TRBJ1-2	once	CASSRDRERGYTF	TGTGCCAGTAGCAGAGACAGGGAGCGCGGCTACACCTTC
-	TRBV27	TRBJ1-2	-	CASSLSTGRDGYTF	TGTGCCAGCAGTTTATCAACAGGGCGAGATGGCTACACCTTC
-	TRBV7-3	TRBJ1-1	-	CASSYAGREDTEAFF	TGTGCCAGCAGCTATGCGGGGAGGGAGGACACTGAAGCTTTCTTT
TRBD1	TRBV19	TRBJ2-1	-	CASSIGGQSYNEQFF	TGTGCCAGTAGTATAGGGGGACAGTCCTACAATGAGCAGTTCTTC
-	TRBV5-6	TRBJ1-2	-	CASSPDKGRNYGYTF	TGTGCCAGCAGCCCCGATAAGGGGCGGAACTATGGCTACACCTTC
-	TRBV20-1	TRBJ1-2	-	CSLYSLYGYTF	TGCAGCCTTTACTCTCTCTATGGCTACACCTTC
TRBD1	TRBV28	TRBJ2-7	-	CASSGTAFYEQYF	TGTGCCAGCAGCGGGACAGCTTTCTACGAGCAGTACTTC
TRBD1	TRBV10-3	TRBJ1-2	-	CAISLDRGPHGYTF	TGTGCCATCAGTTTGGACAGGGGGCCTCATGGCTACACCTTC
TRBD1	TRBV6-5	TRBJ1-5	many	CASSLGQGHQPQHF	TGTGCCAGCAGTTTGGGACAGGGACATCAGCCCCAGCATTTT
TRBD1	TRBV5-8	TRBJ1-5	-	CASSLEGDRARTQPQHF	TGTGCCAGCAGCTTGGAGGGGGACAGGGCGAGGACTCAGCCCCAGCATTTT
TRBD1	TRBV7-9	TRBJ2-5	-	CASSQGRGQGLQETQYF	TGTGCCAGCAGCCAAGGGCGGGGACAGGGCCTACAAGAGACCCAGTACTTC
-	TRBV28	TRBJ1-6	-	CASSLGQATSPLHF	TGTGCCAGCAGTTTGGGTCAGGCTACCTCACCCCTCCACTTT
-	TRBV4-1	TRBJ2-1	-	CASSQDPKGHSYNEQFF	TGCGCCAGCAGCCAAGATCCCAAGGGGCACTCCTACAATGAGCAGTTCTTC
-	TRBV5-6	TRBJ1-1	-	CASSLDYSDREAFF	TGTGCCAGCAGCTTGGATTACAGTGACCGTGAAGCTTTCTTT
-	TRBV12-3/TRBV12-4	TRBJ2-2	many	CASSFAGTGELFF	TGTGCCAGCAGTTTTGCGGGAACCGGGGAGCTGTTTTTT
-	TRBV6-6	TRBJ1-3	-	CASSYDSISGNTIYF	TGTGCCAGCAGTTACGACAGCATCTCTGGAAACACCATATATTTT
-	TRBV3-1/TRBV3-2	TRBJ2-3	once	CASSNPTAAVSTDTQYF	TGTGCCAGCAGCAATCCAACGGCCGCGGTTTCCACAGATACGCAGTATTTT
TRBD1	TRBV7-8	TRBJ1-2	-	CASSLGGTGGGYTF	TGTGCCAGCAGCTTAGGAGGGACAGGGGGAGGCTACACCTTC
TRBD1	TRBV7-6	TRBJ1-4	-	CASSTKEQGAVEKLFF	TGTGCCAGCAGCACAAAAGAACAGGGGGCAGTTGAAAAACTGTTTTTT
-	TRBV12-3/TRBV12-4	TRBJ1-5	-	CASSLAHGQPQHF	TGTGCCAGCAGTTTAGCGCACGGTCAGCCCCAGCATTTT
-	TRBV30	TRBJ2-7	-	CACGTPSYEQYF	TGTGCCTGTGGGACACCCTCCTACGAGCAGTACTTC
-	TRBV6-1	TRBJ1-2	-	CASSDPGLSYGYTF	TGTGCCAGCAGTGATCCCGGACTGAGCTATGGCTACACCTTC
-	TRBV29-1	TRBJ1-1	few	CSVLATNTEAFF	TGCAGCGTCCTGGCCACGAACACTGAAGCTTTCTTT
-	TRBV6-5	TRBJ1-5	-	CASSYRHEGQPQHF	TGTGCCAGCAGTTACCGACACGAAGGACAGCCCCAGCATTTT
TRBD1	TRBV10-3	TRBJ2-7	-	CAIRKTGTAHEQYF	TGTGCCATCAGGAAGACCGGGACAGCCCACGAGCAGTACTTC
-	TRBV2	TRBJ2-7	-	CASSESGLDSYEQYF	TGTGCCAGCAGTGAATCCGGACTGGACTCCTACGAGCAGTACTTC
-	TRBV7-3	TRBJ1-2	-	CASSAGGDYGYTF	TGTGCCAGCAGCGCTGGGGGGGACTATGGCTACACCTTC
-	TRBV10-3	TRBJ1-2	-	CAIRRGTEVGGYTF	TGTGCCATCAGAAGGGGGACCGAAGTAGGGGGCTACACCTTC
-	TRBV12-3/TRBV12-4	TRBJ2-7	once	CASSRQGGQYF	TGTGCCAGCAGCCGACAGGGAGGGCAGTACTTC
-	TRBV6-5	TRBJ1-2	-	CASISDGPYGYTF	TGTGCCAGCATAAGCGACGGCCCCTATGGCTACACCTTC
-	TRBV10-2	TRBJ2-7	-	CATHQGYEQYF	TGCGCCACCCATCAGGGGTACGAGCAGTACTTC
-	TRBV7-3	TRBJ1-2	-	CASSLTSGTQNYGYTF	TGTGCCAGCAGCTTAACCTCCGGGACACAGAACTATGGCTACACCTTC
-	TRBV4-3	TRBJ2-2	-	CASSQDETANTGELFF	TGCGCCAGCAGCCAAGATGAGACAGCAAACACCGGGGAGCTGTTTTTT
-	TRBV5-8	TRBJ1-2	few	CASQDSANYGYTF	TGTGCGTCCCAGGACTCAGCTAACTATGGCTACACCTTC
-	TRBV5-1	TRBJ1-5	few	CASSLSGDQPQHF	TGCGCCAGCAGCTTGTCGGGGGATCAGCCCCAGCATTTT
-	TRBV30	TRBJ1-1	few	CAWSALSGRDTEAFF	TGTGCCTGGAGTGCCCTGAGCGGGAGGGACACTGAAGCTTTCTTT
-	TRBV27	TRBJ2-2	once	CASRKSTGMDTGELFF	TGTGCCAGCAGAAAAAGTACAGGGATGGACACCGGGGAGCTGTTTTTT
TRBD2	TRBV5-4	TRBJ2-7	-	CASSLSGDYEQYF	TGTGCCAGCAGCTTGAGCGGGGACTACGAGCAGTACTTC
-	TRBV10-1	TRBJ1-3	-	CASTARPRGVCSGNTIYF	TGCGCCAGCACGGCTAGACCCCGGGGGGTCTGCTCTGGAAACACCATATATTTT
-	TRBV9	TRBJ2-2	-	CASSASIGELFF	TGTGCCAGCAGCGCATCAATCGGGGAGCTGTTTTTT